This TCR beta chain was captured in a study of blood T cell repertoires in COVID-19. Study background: Samples taken during acute and convalescent COVID-19 were collected in the United States, Italy and Spain. T cells, B-cell-depleted T cells, or PBMCs provided the cDNA or gDNA that served as material.

In the source study's methods: Estimation of nucleated cell counts relied on the amplification of reference gene primers. The assay was immunoSEQ multiplex PCR, and TCRdb's table has in-frame clones only and misses some. The DNA gave D and trimming, while V, J and clone size come from that table. The sample has about 210,000 clones; over 75% are singletons. The CDR3 length is 13 residues. From germline, CDR1 is SEHNR and CDR2 FQNEAQ (reference sequence). V lost 5 bases and J 6 bases, leaving 12 bases between the germline ends. The clonotype originates from a woman aged 35 to 49 with acute or convalescent COVID-19. Material: peripheral blood. The rearrangement links TRBV7-9 to TRBJ2-3; unclear D gene. The CDR3 nucleotides read TGTGCCAGCAGCCTAGGCATCCAGGATACGCAGTATTTT. Amino acid sequence: CASSLGIQDTQYF. The full variable domain, completed using reference TRBV7-9 and TRBJ2-3, is DTGVSQNPRHKITKRGQNVTFRCDPISEHNRLYWYRQTLGQGPEFLTYFQNEAQLEKSRLLSDRFSAERPKGSFSTLEIQRTEQGDSAMYLCASSLGIQDTQYFGPGTRLTVL.